The following is a TCR beta chain sequence with its context. Its target antigen remains unknown. Qualities for individual bases were not recorded, and no much larger clone is one base off. The cohort consisted of approximately 690 healthy bone marrow donors. All cohort members were sampled while nominally healthy, although unrecorded immune exposures were likely present. The donor was CMV seropositive and belonged to the group of 250 to 300 seropositive cohort members. A peripheral blood sample was provided by each donor, and peripheral blood mononuclear cells were used for TCR beta sequencing. The Qiagen DNeasy Blood Extraction Kit was used to extract genomic DNA from the blood cell samples. The entry originates in a study of cytomegalovirus exposure and HLA in healthy donors listed by TCRdb under 2017. Broadly, across the study: According to an earlier analysis of several hundred of the donors, about 179 million T cells yielded some 110 million unique TCR beta sequences and approximately 280 Gb of sequence data. An early release that covered 640 HLA-typed donors contained approximately 300 gigabases of sequencing data and tens of millions of unique TCR sequences. Of the roughly 390 genotyped donors, approximately 83% fell in the genetic ancestry cluster associated with self-reported Caucasian donors. The study aimed to test whether signatures of past pathogen exposure could be identified by cataloging public T cell receptors. The study used immunosequencing to profile the T cell repertoires of 666 subjects and linked those repertoires to cytomegalovirus serostatus. In addition to the first cohort of hundreds of subjects, a separate validation cohort of over 90 different subjects was used. High-throughput TCR immunosequencing, statistical association of individual TCRs with disease status, and machine learning were combined to predict cytomegalovirus infection status. In a later analysis, previously published TCR beta repertoires from 600 to 850 donors were re-analyzed and high-resolution HLA genotyping was added so that TCR occurrence patterns could be studied. The later analysis used no new phenotypic data to find candidate immune exposures, relying instead on TCR beta sequences and their occurrence across donors. An earlier analysis of some 600 of the donors applied high-throughput TCR beta sequencing to assess whether each TCR beta V gene segment acted as functional or pseudogenic. Donor age, sex, ethnicity and CMV serostatus were compiled alongside the repertoire data. In a later genetic analysis, genome-wide SNP genotypes for about 65% of the roughly 700 donors were used, and that subset was treated as a discovery cohort. All discovery cohort repertoires had been generated on a single sequencing platform. Both class I and class II loci were covered by HLA typing, at four-digit resolution. Typing coverage varied by locus: about 620-630 donors for A, B, C, DRB1 and DQB1; 500 to 550 for DQA1; around 610 for DPA1; roughly 450 for DPB1. Because of strong linkage in the cohort, a few DR-DQ haplotypes were treated as single units for association and clustering. Among 300 to 500 genotyped donors of the cohort, an average of roughly 230,000 unique TCR beta nucleotide sequences was sequenced per donor, of which about 19% were non-productive.

Library construction relied on the immunoSEQ multiplex PCR assay. For the multiplex PCR, a mixture combining 60 forward primers for TCR Vbeta segments and 13 reverse primers for TCR Jbeta segments was used. A multiplex PCR assay on genomic DNA amplified the CDR3 region of rearranged TCR beta genes. On the Illumina HiSeq System, the amplified TCR beta libraries were sequenced as 87-base-pair reads. On the study's bioinformatics: In a later analysis, around 80 million unique TCR beta chains were counted across the 500 to 850 repertoires, and roughly 9.9 million of these chains were shared by at least two donors. To remove PCR and sequencing errors, raw reads were error-corrected and collapsed into unique sequences using a nearest-neighbor algorithm that merged closely related sequences. To assign V, D and J gene segments, CDR3 sequences were aligned to IMGT reference sequences. For a sequence to be retained, a match of at least six nucleotides was required to both a V gene segment and a J gene segment. Rearrangements were classified as productive when the CDR3 lacked stop codons and remained in frame with V and J, and all other rearrangements were classified as non-productive. CDR3 was defined according to IMGT convention as the region running from the second conserved V-encoded cysteine to the conserved J-encoded phenylalanine. In an earlier analysis of around 570 of the donors, sequences lacking an unambiguous match to a single V gene segment were excluded. In an earlier analysis of about 590 of the donors, a V segment was called functional when productive rearrangements were above 56.7%, and segregating when the standard deviation between donors exceeded 5%. A statistical classification framework was built to diagnose cytomegalovirus status from the catalog of TCR beta chain sequences. V and J gene assignment, in a later analysis, came from comparing TCR nucleotide sequences with IMGT/GENE-DB human TR gene sequences. In a later analysis, CDR3 sequences and most-parsimonious VDJ recombination scenarios were assigned using the TCRdist pipeline. In a later analysis, every TCR beta chain was defined by the combination of its CDR3 amino acid sequence and its V-gene family, and reads without a unique V-gene family were dropped. In a later analysis, fewer than 600 highly shared, low-generation-probability nucleotide sequences were removed to address suspected cross-contamination and a sequencing artifact. A later analysis calculated a clonal expansion index for each public chain from normalized within-repertoire ranks of inferred template counts. A later analysis computed generation probabilities with a VDJ recombination model fitted to out-of-frame rearrangements, and checked the results against IGoR. In a later analysis, TCR-TCR, TCR-HLA and TCR-CMV co-occurrence was scored with hypergeometric tests, and a repertoire-size bias correction was applied to TCR pairs. A later analysis estimated false discovery rates by permuting HLA or CMV assignments 20 times. In a later analysis, co-occurring TCRs were grouped with DBSCAN, and TCRdist sequence similarity was added when clustering was performed within HLA-allele-positive subsets. Repertoires with fewer than 30,000 or more than 120,000 public chains were left out of co-occurrence clustering, as were five repertoires with anomalous nucleotide sharing. TCRdb carries this immuneACCESS record with in-frame sequences only. Its versions omit some clonotypes, under half of them owing to an unresolved V gene in the studies checked, with the rest unexplained. V and J calls and clone size follow that table, whereas D and trimming were derived from the DNA. The sample profile shows approximately 180,000 clones; over 75% of them were found once. Just under 6.5% of the sample goes to the ten largest clones.

CDR1 and CDR2, looked up from the germline V gene, are SNHLY and FYNNEI. Between the V and J ends, shortened by 4 bases and 2 bases respectively, the junction contains 14 bases. The CDR3 runs 15 amino acids, cysteine and phenylalanine included. Just CDR3 DNA is preserved here, 45 bases in frame from base 1. Overall study results and their limits: According to the authors, the approach could potentially be generalized to other disease states and immunological phenotypes. HLA typing was unavailable for some donors at each locus, so association tests used only the typed subset. A further reported finding was that TCR beta sequences accurately predicted the HLA-A and HLA-B alleles for most subjects in the first cohort. Some IMGT-functional V segments, including TRBV6-2 and TRBV6-3, could not be distinguished by the 87-base-pair reads and were therefore excluded. In this cohort, only TCR beta chains were sequenced, and detectable features were limited by the absence of alpha or paired-chain data. A later analysis reported that several top co-occurrence clusters appeared linked to parvovirus B19, influenza, CMV and Epstein-Barr virus. Assigning TCR associations to individual alleles was difficult when HLA alleles, especially DR and DQ, strongly co-occurred. The presence/absence analyses assumed that sequencing depth was roughly uniform across donors, and that assumption may not be true. Approximately 16 rarely observed V segments, including chromosome 9 orphons, were excluded from the earlier analysis of some 590 of the donors because counts were too low. According to a later analysis, most CMV-associated TCR beta chains appeared to be HLA-restricted, and the HLA associations seemed to be driven largely by CMV exposure. In an earlier analysis of around 600 of the donors, most TCR beta V segments were observed in productive rearrangements about 87% or about 30% of the time, broadly matching IMGT annotations. CMV serostatus was the only immune exposure information available for the cohort. In a later analysis, HLA-associated TCR beta chains showed more clonal expansion and lower generation probabilities than non-associated chains that were equally common. A total of around 150 TCR beta chains were listed by the study as associated with cytomegalovirus. Specific HLA alleles were associated with 15,000 to 20,000 TCR beta sequences at a false discovery rate of 0.05 in a later analysis. Correlated functional status among segregating V segments might be attributable to linkage disequilibrium, but an unknown experimental factor could not be ruled out. Cytomegalovirus status was reported to be diagnosed by the classifier with high specificity and sensitivity in both the original and validation cohorts. In a later analysis, TCR association rates were found to vary across HLA loci, with the most associated TCRs seen for DRB1 alleles and the fewest for HLA-C alleles. A few of the identified cytomegalovirus-associated TCR beta chains were confirmed in vitro to be specific for cytomegalovirus antigens. According to a later genetic analysis, donors in an Asian-associated ancestry cluster had fewer N-insertions in productive TCRs than the approximately 610-donor mean. An association between a missense DCLRE1C variant and V-gene and J-gene trimming of TCR beta chains was found in a later genetic analysis and replicated in an independent cohort. Most TCR sequences were observed very rarely across donors, whereas some public TCRs were present in many individuals. A cluster of highly shared sequence variants was judged likely to represent a technical artifact of the sequencing pipeline.

The sequence joins TRBV2 to TRBJ1-2; the D gene identity is not certain. Specimen: PBMCs. The sequence derives from a man between 40 and 49 years old in good health and CMV-seropositive. The CDR3 region: CASSVHAVQNYGYTF. In nucleotide form, the sequence is TGTGCCAGCAGTGTGCACGCAGTCCAGAACTATGGCTACACCTTC.